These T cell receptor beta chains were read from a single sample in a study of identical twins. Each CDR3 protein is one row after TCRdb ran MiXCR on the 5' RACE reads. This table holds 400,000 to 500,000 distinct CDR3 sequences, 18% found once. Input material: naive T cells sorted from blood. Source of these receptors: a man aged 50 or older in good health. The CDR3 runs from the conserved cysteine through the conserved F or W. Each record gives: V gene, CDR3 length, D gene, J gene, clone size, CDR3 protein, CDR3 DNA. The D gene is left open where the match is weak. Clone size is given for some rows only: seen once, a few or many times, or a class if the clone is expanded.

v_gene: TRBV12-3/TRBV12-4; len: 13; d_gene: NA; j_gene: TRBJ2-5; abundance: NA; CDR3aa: CASSLGIGETQYF; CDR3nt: TGTGCCAGCAGTTTAGGAATAGGGGAGACCCAGTACTTC
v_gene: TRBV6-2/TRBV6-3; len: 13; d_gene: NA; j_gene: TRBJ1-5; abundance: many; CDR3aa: CASSPLSGQPQHF; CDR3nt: TGTGCCAGCTCACCGTTATCTGGACAGCCCCAGCATTTT
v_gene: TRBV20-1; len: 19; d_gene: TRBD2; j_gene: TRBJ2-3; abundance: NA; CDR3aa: CSARERASGGIAYTDTQYF; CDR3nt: TGCAGTGCTAGAGAGCGCGCTAGCGGAGGGATAGCCTACACAGATACGCAGTATTTT
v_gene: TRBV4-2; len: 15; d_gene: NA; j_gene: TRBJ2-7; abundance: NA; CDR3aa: CASSQEVDVGYEQYF; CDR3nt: TGTGCCAGCAGCCAAGAAGTTGACGTAGGTTACGAGCAGTACTTC
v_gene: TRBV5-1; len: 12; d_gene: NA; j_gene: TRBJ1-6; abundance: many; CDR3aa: CASRKGDSPLHF; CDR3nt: TGCGCCAGCAGAAAGGGAGATTCACCCCTCCACTTT
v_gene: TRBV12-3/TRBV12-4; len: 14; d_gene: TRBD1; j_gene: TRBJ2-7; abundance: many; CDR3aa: CASRPGQGPYEQYF; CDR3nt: TGTGCCAGCAGACCAGGACAGGGACCCTACGAGCAGTACTTC
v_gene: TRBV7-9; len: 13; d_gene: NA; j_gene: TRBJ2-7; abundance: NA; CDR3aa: CASLAENSYEQYF; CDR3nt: TGTGCGAGCTTGGCGGAGAACTCCTACGAGCAGTACTTC
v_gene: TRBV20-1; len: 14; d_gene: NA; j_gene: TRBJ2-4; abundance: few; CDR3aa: CSARPETAKNIQYF; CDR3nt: TGCAGTGCTAGACCAGAGACAGCCAAAAACATTCAGTACTTC
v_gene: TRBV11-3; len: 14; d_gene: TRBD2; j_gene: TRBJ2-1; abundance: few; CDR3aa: CASSVGLAPNEQFF; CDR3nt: TGTGCCAGCAGCGTCGGACTAGCGCCCAATGAGCAGTTCTTC
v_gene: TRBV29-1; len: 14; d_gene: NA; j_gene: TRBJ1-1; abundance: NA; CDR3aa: CSAARGGLNTEAFF; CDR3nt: TGCAGCGCGGCCCGCGGGGGTCTGAACACTGAAGCTTTCTTT
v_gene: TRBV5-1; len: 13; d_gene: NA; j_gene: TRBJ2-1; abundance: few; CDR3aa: CASSEGPNNEQFF; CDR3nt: TGCGCCAGCAGCGAGGGACCGAACAATGAGCAGTTCTTC
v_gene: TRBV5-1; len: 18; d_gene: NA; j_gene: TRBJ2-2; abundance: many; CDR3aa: CASSLFVRSGANTGELFF; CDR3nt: TGCGCCAGCAGCTTATTCGTCCGGAGTGGGGCGAACACCGGGGAGCTGTTTTTT
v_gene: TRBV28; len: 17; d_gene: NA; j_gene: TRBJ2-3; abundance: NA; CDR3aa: CASLRRASFIGTDTQYF; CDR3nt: TGTGCCAGCTTGAGGAGGGCCAGTTTCATCGGCACAGATACGCAGTATTTT
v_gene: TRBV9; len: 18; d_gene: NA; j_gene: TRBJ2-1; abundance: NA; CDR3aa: CASSSPSSPLGSYNEQFF; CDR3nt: TGTGCCAGCAGCTCCCCCAGCTCCCCCCTGGGCTCCTACAATGAGCAGTTCTTC
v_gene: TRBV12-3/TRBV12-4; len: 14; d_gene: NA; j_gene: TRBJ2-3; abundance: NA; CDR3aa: CASSEAETTDTQYF; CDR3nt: TGTGCCAGCAGTGAAGCGGAGACCACAGATACGCAGTATTTT
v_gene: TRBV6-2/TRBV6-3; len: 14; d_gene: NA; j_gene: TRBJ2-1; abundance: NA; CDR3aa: CASRAGLTYNEQFF; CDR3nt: TGTGCCAGCAGAGCGGGCTTAACCTACAATGAGCAGTTCTTC
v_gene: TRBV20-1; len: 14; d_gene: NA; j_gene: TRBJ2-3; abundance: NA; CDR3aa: CSASGMGGADTQYF; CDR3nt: TGCAGTGCTTCAGGGATGGGGGGCGCGGATACGCAGTATTTT
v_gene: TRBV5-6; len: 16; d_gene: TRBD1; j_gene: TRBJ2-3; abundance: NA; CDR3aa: CASSLTRRGRTDTQYF; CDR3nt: TGTGCCAGCAGCCTGACCCGCAGGGGGCGGACAGATACGCAGTATTTT
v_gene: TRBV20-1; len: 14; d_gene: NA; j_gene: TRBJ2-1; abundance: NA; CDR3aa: CSAQDPSSYNEQFF; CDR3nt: TGCAGTGCCCAAGACCCGAGCTCCTACAATGAGCAGTTCTTC
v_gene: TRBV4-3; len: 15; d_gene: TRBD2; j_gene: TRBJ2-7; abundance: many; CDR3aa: CASSQDVLAGGWQYF; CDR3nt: TGCGCCAGCAGCCAAGATGTGCTAGCGGGAGGTTGGCAGTACTTC
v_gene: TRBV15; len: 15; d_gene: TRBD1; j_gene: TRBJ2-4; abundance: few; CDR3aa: CATSRDSGTGNIQYF; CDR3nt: TGTGCCACCAGCAGAGATTCAGGGACAGGGAACATTCAGTACTTC
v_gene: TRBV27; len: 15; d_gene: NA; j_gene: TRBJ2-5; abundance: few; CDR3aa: CASSLKGAGLETQYF; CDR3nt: TGTGCCAGCAGTTTGAAAGGGGCAGGCTTGGAGACCCAGTACTTC
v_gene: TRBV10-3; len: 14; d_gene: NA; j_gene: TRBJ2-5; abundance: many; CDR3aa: CAISEPQGQETQYF; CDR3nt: TGTGCCATCAGTGAGCCGCAGGGCCAAGAGACCCAGTACTTC
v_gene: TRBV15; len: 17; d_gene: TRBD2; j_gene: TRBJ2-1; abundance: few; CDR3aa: CATSRDKLGGGLNEQFF; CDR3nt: TGTGCCACCAGCAGAGACAAGCTGGGGGGAGGGCTGAATGAGCAGTTCTTC
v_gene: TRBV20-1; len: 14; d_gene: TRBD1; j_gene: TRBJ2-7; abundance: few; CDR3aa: CSAITGGESYEQYF; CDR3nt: TGCAGTGCCATAACAGGGGGAGAATCCTACGAGCAGTACTTC
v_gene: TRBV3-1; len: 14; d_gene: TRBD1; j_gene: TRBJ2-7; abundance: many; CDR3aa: CASSKGQNSYEQYF; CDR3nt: TGTGCCAGCAGCAAGGGACAGAACTCCTACGAGCAGTACTTC
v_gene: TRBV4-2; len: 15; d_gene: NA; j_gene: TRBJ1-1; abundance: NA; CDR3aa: CASSQGGRPNTEAFF; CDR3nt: TGTGCCAGCAGCCAAGGAGGGCGGCCGAACACTGAAGCTTTCTTT
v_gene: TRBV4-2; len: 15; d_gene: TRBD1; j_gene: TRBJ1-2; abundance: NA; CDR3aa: CASSGRTGLDYGYTF; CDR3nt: TGTGCCAGCAGCGGCAGGACAGGGCTAGACTATGGCTACACCTTC
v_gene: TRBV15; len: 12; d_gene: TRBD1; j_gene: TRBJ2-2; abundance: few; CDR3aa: CATGQGAGELFF; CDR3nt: TGTGCCACCGGACAGGGAGCCGGGGAGCTGTTTTTT
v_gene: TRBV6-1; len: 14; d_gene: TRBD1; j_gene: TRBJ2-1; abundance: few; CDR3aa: CASSMDRGLNEQFF; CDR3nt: TGTGCCAGCAGTATGGACAGGGGGTTAAATGAGCAGTTCTTC
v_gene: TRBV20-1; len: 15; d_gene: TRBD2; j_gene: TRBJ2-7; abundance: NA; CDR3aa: CSARDGGAIRYEQYF; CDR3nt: TGCAGTGCTAGAGACGGGGGGGCCATTAGGTACGAGCAGTACTTC
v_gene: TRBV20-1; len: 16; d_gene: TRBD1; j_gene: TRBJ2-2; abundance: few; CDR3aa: CSAESGQAANTGELFF; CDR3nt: TGCAGTGCCGAATCGGGACAGGCCGCGAACACCGGGGAGCTGTTTTTT
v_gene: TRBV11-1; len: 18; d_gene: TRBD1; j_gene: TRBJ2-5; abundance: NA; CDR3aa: CASSSLHLTGETQETQYF; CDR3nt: TGTGCCAGCAGCTCCCTCCATCTGACAGGGGAAACCCAAGAGACCCAGTACTTC
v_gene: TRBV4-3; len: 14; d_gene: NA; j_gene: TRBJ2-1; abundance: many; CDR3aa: CASSHTDRSRGQFF; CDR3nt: TGCGCCAGCAGCCATACGGACAGGTCGCGGGGGCAGTTCTTC
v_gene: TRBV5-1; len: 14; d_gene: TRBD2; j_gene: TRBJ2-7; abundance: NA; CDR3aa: CASSFSGYSYEQYF; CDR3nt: TGCGCCAGCAGCTTTAGCGGGTATTCCTACGAGCAGTACTTC
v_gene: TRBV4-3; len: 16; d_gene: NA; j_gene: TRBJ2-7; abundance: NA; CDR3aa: CASSQEVGQKSYEQYF; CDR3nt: TGCGCCAGCAGCCAAGAAGTTGGACAGAAGTCCTACGAGCAGTACTTC
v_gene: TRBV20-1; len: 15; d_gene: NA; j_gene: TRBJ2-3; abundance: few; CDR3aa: CSARVSRQSTDTQYF; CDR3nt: TGCAGTGCTAGAGTCTCCCGCCAAAGCACAGATACGCAGTATTTT
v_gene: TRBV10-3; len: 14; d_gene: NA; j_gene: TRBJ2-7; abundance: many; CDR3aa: CAIFFRESSYEQYF; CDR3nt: TGTGCCATCTTTTTCCGGGAGAGCTCCTACGAGCAGTACTTC
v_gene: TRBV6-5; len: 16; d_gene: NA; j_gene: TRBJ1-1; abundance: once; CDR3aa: CASSYSEGILNTEAFF; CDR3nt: TGTGCCAGCAGTTACTCGGAGGGTATCCTGAACACTGAAGCTTTCTTT
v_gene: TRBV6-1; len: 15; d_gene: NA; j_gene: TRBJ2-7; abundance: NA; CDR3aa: CASSESWGSSYEQYF; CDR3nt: TGTGCCAGCAGTGAATCGTGGGGGAGCTCCTACGAGCAGTACTTC
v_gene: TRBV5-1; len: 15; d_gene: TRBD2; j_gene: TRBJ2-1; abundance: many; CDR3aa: CASSLTSGPDNEQFF; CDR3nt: TGCGCCAGCAGCTTGACTAGCGGGCCCGACAATGAGCAGTTCTTC
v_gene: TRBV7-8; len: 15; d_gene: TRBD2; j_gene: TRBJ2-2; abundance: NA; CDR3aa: CASSERGGLTGELFF; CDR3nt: TGTGCCAGCAGTGAGCGGGGGGGTTTAACCGGGGAGCTGTTTTTT
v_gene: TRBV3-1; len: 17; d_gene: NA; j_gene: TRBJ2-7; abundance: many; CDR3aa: CASSQAPRGISPYEQYF; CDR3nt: TGTGCCAGCAGCCAAGCCCCCCGCGGGATCTCCCCCTACGAGCAGTACTTC
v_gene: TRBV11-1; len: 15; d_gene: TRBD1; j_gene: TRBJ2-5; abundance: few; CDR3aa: CASSGKGQGSETQYF; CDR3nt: TGTGCCAGCAGCGGAAAGGGACAGGGCAGTGAGACCCAGTACTTC
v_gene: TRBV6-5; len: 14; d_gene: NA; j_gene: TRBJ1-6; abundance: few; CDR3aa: CASSYGISDSPLHF; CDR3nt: TGTGCCAGCAGTTACGGGATTTCGGATTCACCCCTCCACTTT
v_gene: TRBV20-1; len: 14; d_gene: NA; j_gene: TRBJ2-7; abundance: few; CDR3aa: CSASRGGLTYEQYF; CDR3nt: TGCAGTGCTAGCAGGGGGGGCCTTACCTACGAGCAGTACTTC
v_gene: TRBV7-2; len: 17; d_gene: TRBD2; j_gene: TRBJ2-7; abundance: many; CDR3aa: CASSQRPSSGTSYEQYF; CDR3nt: TGTGCCAGCAGCCAAAGACCATCTAGCGGGACATCCTACGAGCAGTACTTC
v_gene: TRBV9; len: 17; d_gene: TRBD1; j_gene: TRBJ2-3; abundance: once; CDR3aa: CASSVGQGPTSTDTQYF; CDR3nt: TGTGCCAGCAGCGTAGGACAGGGGCCGACTAGCACAGATACGCAGTATTTT
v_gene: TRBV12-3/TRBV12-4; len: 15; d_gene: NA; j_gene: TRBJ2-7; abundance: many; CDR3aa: CASSLEGGESYEQYF; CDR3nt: TGTGCCAGCAGTTTAGAGGGCGGGGAGTCCTACGAGCAGTACTTC
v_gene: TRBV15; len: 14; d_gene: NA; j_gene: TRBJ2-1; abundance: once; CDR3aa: CATSRDLGTNEQFF; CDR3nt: TGTGCCACCAGCAGAGATTTGGGGACCAATGAGCAGTTCTTC
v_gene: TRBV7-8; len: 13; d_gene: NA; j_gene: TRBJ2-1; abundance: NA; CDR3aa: CASSRDFYNEQFF; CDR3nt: TGTGCCAGCAGTCGGGATTTCTACAATGAGCAGTTCTTC
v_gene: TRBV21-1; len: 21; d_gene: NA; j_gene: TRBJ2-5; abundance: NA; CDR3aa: CASSIFWTGALKTVRARTQYF; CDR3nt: TGTGCCAGCAGCATTTTTTGGACAGGGGCCCTTAAAACGGTACGGGCGAGGACCCAGTACTTC
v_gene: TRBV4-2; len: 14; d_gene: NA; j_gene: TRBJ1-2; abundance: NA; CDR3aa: CASSQEGAARGYTF; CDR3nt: TGTGCCAGCAGCCAAGAGGGCGCGGCACGGGGCTACACCTTC
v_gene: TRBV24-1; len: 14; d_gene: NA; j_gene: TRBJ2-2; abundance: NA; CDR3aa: CATSKTSNTGELFF; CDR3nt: TGTGCCACCAGTAAGACGTCGAACACCGGGGAGCTGTTTTTT
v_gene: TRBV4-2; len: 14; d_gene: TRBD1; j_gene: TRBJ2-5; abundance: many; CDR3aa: CASSQDRGQETQYF; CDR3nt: TGTGCCAGCAGCCAAGACAGGGGGCAAGAGACCCAGTACTTC